This T cell receptor beta chain was sequenced for a study of blood T cells in healthy people across ages. From germline, CDR1 is SGHVS and CDR2 FNYEAQ. This CDR3 is 14 amino acids long. Using a J-beta primer mix together with a sample-barcoded 5' primer, a second PCR was run for roughly 7 to 11 cycles. One entry per CDR3 protein, called by TCRdb with MiXCR from the 5' RACE reads. The table records over 1,500,000 distinct CDR3 sequences, about 39% of them present only once. This clonotype was seen a single time. Its antigen is not identified. At one end the junction does not follow the germline gene, possibly because of a read error. Study-wide points: Naive and antigen-experienced cells could not be conclusively compared, given unsorted PBMCs. Long-lived and aged donors differed, with more naive CD4+ cells and higher diversity in the long-lived. Donor CMV infection status was unknown, possibly confounding age-related changes in expanded clonotypes. It was found that TCR beta diversity correlated strongly with the percentage of naive T cells.

This receptor was obtained from a human donor in good health. The rearrangement joins TRBV7-6 to TRBJ1-1; tentatively, D is TRBD1 (5 bases). Sequenced sample: blood. CDR3: CASGLGTVNTGAFF. The CDR3, as DNA: TGTGCCAGCGGCTTAGGGACGGTCAACACTGGAGCTTTCTTT.